The 13 T cell receptor beta chains below all came from one sample that was sequenced in a study of OX40 agonist ivuxolimab in advanced cancers. Using immunoSEQ multiplex PCR, the repertoire was profiled, and TCRdb retains in-frame clones only, with some absent. The sample carries some 86,000 clones, roughly 88% recorded once. The material sequenced was CD4+ or CD8+ T cells sorted from blood, taken in a trial of the OX40 agonist ivuxolimab. These receptors came from an adult with an advanced solid tumor such as melanoma, head and neck, liver or kidney cancer.

The gene calls are TRBV28 and TRBJ2-4; D may be TRBD1 (5 bases). The germline CDR1 and CDR2 sequences are MDHEN and SYDVKM. The V end was cut by 5 bases, the J end by 6 bases, with 17 bases between. This CDR3 comprises 15 residues. CDR3 protein: CASSPPTDVSNIQYF. In nucleotides, the CDR3 is TGTGCCAGCAGTCCCCCGACAGATGTTTCAAACATTCAGTACTTC.

The chain employs TRBV23-1 and TRBJ2-7; D might be TRBD1 (6 bases). TRBV23-1 is reported as an ORF; its role is uncertain. CDR3 length equals 16 residues. V lost 0 bases and J 3 bases, leaving 15 bases between the germline ends. The DNA for the CDR3 is TGCGCCAGCAGTCAATCGGGGGCCAGGTGGGACTACGAGCAGTACGTC. This encodes CASSQSGARWDYEQYV.

The sample holds one count of this clone. V and J are TRBV7-8 and TRBJ2-1; TRBD2 matches at 8 bases. This CDR3 comprises 16 residues. V gave up 0 bases and J gave up 6 bases; unmatched junction bases: 7. Germline V CDR1 and CDR2: SGHVS, FQNEAQ. CDR3 nucleotides: TGTGCCAGCAGCTTAGCCTACGGGGGGGACGGCAATGAGCAGTTCTTC. Its translation is CASSLAYGGDGNEQFF.

The J gene is TRBJ2-7, the V gene TRBV2; D is uncertain. Germline CDR1 is SNHLY and CDR2 is FYNNEI. V was clipped by 4 bases and J by 0 bases, with 4 bases between them. The length of the CDR3 is 12 residues. The CDR3 protein is CASSGDSYEQYF. In nucleotides, the CDR3 is TGTGCCAGCAGTGGAGACTCCTACGAGCAGTACTTC.

The chain employs TRBV6-5 and TRBJ1-4; no definite D call. Trimming cost V 5 bases and J 0 bases, with 10 bases left between them. Looked up from germline, CDR1 is MNHEY and CDR2 is SVGAGI. CDR3 length equals 15 residues. The CDR3 loop reads CASSRASSTNEKLFF. The CDR3, as DNA: TGTGCCAGCAGTCGAGCATCATCAACTAATGAAAAACTGTTTTTT.

There are a few counts of this clone. V gene TRBV11-2 combines with J gene TRBJ1-6, with unresolved D. V dropped 2 bases and J dropped 6 bases, with 11 bases sitting between them. This CDR3 spans 15 amino acids. Germline-derived CDR1 and CDR2 are SGHAT and FQNNGV. CDR3 sequence reads: CASSLRQDPNSPLHF. Here the CDR3 DNA reads TGTGCCAGCAGCTTAAGGCAGGACCCTAATTCACCCCTCCACTTT.

The rearrangement joins TRBV27 to TRBJ1-5; TRBD1 aligns across 10 bases. The CDR3 runs to 15 residues. Trimming took 5 bases from V and 2 from J; bases not matched to a gene: 3. The V gene's germline CDR1 is MNHEY and CDR2 SMNVEV (reference sequence). CDR3 nucleotide sequence: TGTGCCAGCAGTCTGACAGGGGGCCGCAATCAGCCCCAGCATTTT. As protein: CASSLTGGRNQPQHF.

This sequence joins TRBV7-3 and TRBJ2-7, with no clear D. Germline V gene sequence: CDR1 SGHTA, CDR2 FQGTGA. Trimming took 5 bases from V and 0 from J, leaving 8 bases between them. This CDR3 spans 13 amino acids. CDR3 coding DNA: TGTGCCAGCAGCCCCGATAGCTCCTACGAGCAGTACTTC. Translated, it gives CASSPDSSYEQYF.

The V and J genes are TRBV10-1 and TRBJ2-5; D may be TRBD2 (5 bases). Trimming left V 5 bases short and J 5 bases short, with 12 bases between. The germline V gene encodes CDR1 WNHNN and CDR2 SYGVQD (reference sequence). There are 13 residues in the CDR3. CDR3 region: CASSSGERETQYF. The CDR3 DNA reads as TGCGCCAGCAGTTCCGGGGAGAGGGAGACCCAGTACTTC.

The V gene is TRBV28, the J gene TRBJ1-4; D remains ambiguous. Per germline, CDR1 MDHEN and CDR2 SYDVKM. Trimming removed 5 bases from V and 4 bases from J, with 11 bases in between. There are 14 residues in the CDR3. CDR3 amino acids: CASSPGPVNEKLFF. As DNA, the CDR3 is TGTGCCAGCAGTCCAGGCCCGGTTAATGAAAAACTGTTTTTT.

The table lists this clone with a count of one. V and J are TRBV5-8 and TRBJ1-5; no firm D call. Germline V gene lookup returns CDR1 SGHTS and CDR2 YDEGEE. The CDR3 totals 14 residues. The V and J ends lost 0 bases and 1 base respectively, with 5 bases between them. CDR3 sequence: CASSLELSNQPQHF. The CDR3 DNA reads TGTGCCAGCAGCTTGGAATTAAGCAATCAGCCCCAGCATTTT.

The chain has TRBV2 and TRBJ2-1; D gene uncertain. The V gene lost 3 bases and the J gene lost 4 bases, with 10 bases spanning the gap. Germline V lookup: CDR1 SNHLY, CDR2 FYNNEI. This CDR3 has 14 amino acids. The CDR3 region has the DNA TGTGCCAGCAGTGACACAGACTTATACAATGAGCAGTTCTTC. Translated: CASSDTDLYNEQFF.

This chain connects TRBV7-9 to TRBJ2-5; unclear D gene. The CDR3 length is 16 residues. Trimming removed 3 bases at V and 5 bases at J, with 19 bases between. Looked up from germline, CDR1 is SEHNR and CDR2 is FQNEAQ (reference sequence). The CDR3 sequence: CASSFYRAIVGETQYF. The CDR3 nucleotides are TGTGCCAGCAGCTTTTACCGCGCCATCGTCGGGGAGACCCAGTACTTC. Drawing the rest from reference TRBV7-9 and TRBJ2-5, the complete variable domain is DTGVSQNPRHKITKRGQNVTFRCDPISEHNRLYWYRQTLGQGPEFLTYFQNEAQLEKSRLLSDRFSAERPKGSFSTLEIQRTEQGDSAMYLCASSFYRAIVGETQYFGPGTRLLVL.